The clone carrying this T cell receptor (beta chain) was found a few times. Its antigen is still unknown. This sample is part of a study of regulatory T cells in long-lasting Graves disease. Overall study findings and caveats: It was possible that the small sample size reduced accuracy. Repertoires from persistent disease leaned toward TRBV28, TRBJ1-2 and TRBJ2-5.

The ends were cut back, 1 base at V and 4 bases at J, with 7 bases in the middle. This CDR3 has 13 amino acids. Germline V gene sequence: CDR1 SGHVS, CDR2 FNYEAQ. Specified time point: newly diagnosed GD, antithyroid drugs for less than 3 months. PBMCs were the source of the RNA used for TCR sequencing. American Thyroid Association guidelines served as the basis for diagnosing Graves' disease. Relying on iRepertoire HTBI primers and Arm-PCR of CDR3 regions, the team built TCR beta libraries. TCRdb independently ran MiXCR on the multiplex PCR reads; one entry per CDR3 protein. Here the sample spans hundreds of thousands of distinct CDR3 sequences, 15% to 20% being singletons. These data also formed part of another study, on T cells in Graves' hyperthyroidism and ophthalmopathy. As reported in that work: Researchers found most expanded thyroid clonotypes above 0.001 in blood as well.

The rearrangement uses TRBV7-6 and TRBJ1-1; the D is unclear. This sequence originates from a woman aged 25 to 45 with Graves disease. The sequences come from peripheral blood mononuclear cells (PBMCs), collected at new diagnosis, from a patient treated with antithyroid drugs. CDR3 sequence reads: CASSLGGFTEAFF. The DNA of the CDR3 is TGTGCCAGCAGCTTAGGAGGGTTCACTGAAGCTTTCTTT.